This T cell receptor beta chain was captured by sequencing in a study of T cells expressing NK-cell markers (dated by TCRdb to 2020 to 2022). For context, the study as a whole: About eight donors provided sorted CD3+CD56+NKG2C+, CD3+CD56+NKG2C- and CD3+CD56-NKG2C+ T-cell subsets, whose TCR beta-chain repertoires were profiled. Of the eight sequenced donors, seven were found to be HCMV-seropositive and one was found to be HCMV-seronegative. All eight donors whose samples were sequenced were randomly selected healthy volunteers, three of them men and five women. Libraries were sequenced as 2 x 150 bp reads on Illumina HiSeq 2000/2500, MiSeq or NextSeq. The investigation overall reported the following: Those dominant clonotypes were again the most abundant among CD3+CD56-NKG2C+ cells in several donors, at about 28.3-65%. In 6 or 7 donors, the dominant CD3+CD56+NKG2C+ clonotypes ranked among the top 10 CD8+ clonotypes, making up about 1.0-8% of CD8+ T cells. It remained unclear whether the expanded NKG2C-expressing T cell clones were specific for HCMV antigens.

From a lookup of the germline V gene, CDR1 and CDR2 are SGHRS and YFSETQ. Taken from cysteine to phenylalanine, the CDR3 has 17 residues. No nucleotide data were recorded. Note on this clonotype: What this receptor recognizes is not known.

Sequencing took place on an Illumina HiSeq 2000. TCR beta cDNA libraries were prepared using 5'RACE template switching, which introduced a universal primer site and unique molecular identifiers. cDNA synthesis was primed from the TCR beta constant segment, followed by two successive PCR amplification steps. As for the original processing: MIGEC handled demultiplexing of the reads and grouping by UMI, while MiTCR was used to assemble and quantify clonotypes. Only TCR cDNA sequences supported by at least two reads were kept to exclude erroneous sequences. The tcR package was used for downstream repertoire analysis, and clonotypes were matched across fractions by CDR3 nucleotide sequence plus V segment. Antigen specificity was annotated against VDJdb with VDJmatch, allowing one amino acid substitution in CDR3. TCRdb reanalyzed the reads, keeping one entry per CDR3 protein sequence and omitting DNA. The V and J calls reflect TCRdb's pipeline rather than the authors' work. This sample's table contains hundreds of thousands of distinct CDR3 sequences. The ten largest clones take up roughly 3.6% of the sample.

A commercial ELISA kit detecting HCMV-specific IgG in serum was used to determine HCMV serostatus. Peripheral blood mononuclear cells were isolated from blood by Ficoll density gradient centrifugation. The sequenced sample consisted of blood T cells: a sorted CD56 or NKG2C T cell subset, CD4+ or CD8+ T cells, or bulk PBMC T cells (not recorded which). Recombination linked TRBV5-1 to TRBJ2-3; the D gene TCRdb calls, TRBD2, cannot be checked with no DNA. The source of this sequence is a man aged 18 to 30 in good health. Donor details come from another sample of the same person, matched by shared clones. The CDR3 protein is CASSRGLAGGSPDTQYF.